This TCR beta chain was identified during a study of spatial heterogeneity in lung cancer (dated by TCRdb to the late 2010s). Some background on the complete study: More beta-chain than alpha-chain transcripts were consistently detected, likely reflecting higher beta-chain transcript abundance. Nonsynonymous mutation counts, determined by whole-exome sequencing of tumor tissue, were related to features of the TCR repertoire. The study quantitatively compared TCR alpha and beta repertoires across multiple tumor regions, matched nontumor lung and blood in non-small cell lung cancer. In the raw uncorrected reads, each unique combination of TCR and UMI appeared on average more than ten times. At surgery, both alpha and beta chains were TCR-sequenced in more than 200 tumor regions, about 64 matched nontumor lung samples and a few dozen PBMC samples.

At least ten counts were recorded for this clonotype. No antigen is known for it. There are no base qualities to consult, and no much larger clone falls within one base. Overall results and qualifications from the work: Additional single-cell paired TCR alpha and beta sequencing was considered necessary to confirm, at a functional level, the hypothesis that regional TCRs recognize regional mutations.

Library generation was performed with 5' RACE. Sequenced using a NextSeq 500. In the TCR library protocol, a unique molecular identifier was attached to each TCR cDNA molecule so that PCR and sequencing errors could be corrected. In the authors' own workflow: TCR identification, UMI-based error correction and CDR3 extraction were all carried out with Decombinator tools. Expanded TCRs were defined as those above a frequency of 2 per 1,000, corresponding to the top 1% of the tumor frequency distribution. Each repertoire was subsampled 100 times to 5,000 TCRs, after which Renyi diversity was computed with the R vegan package. CDR3 similarity networks were built from amino acid triplet string-kernel similarity, with CDR3s being connected when pairwise similarity was above 0.82. TCRdb redid the processing of the public reads, applying fastp at Q25 and MiXCR, and retained in-frame beta chains. Every entry covers one CDR3 protein and lists the most common genes and DNA from its rows. The V and J calls reflect TCRdb's pipeline rather than the authors' work. This sample is represented by about 12,000 distinct CDR3 sequences; 6.2% of them were singletons. The top ten clones comprise over 9% of the sample.

The time point label here, explained by the study, means: sample taken at primary tumor resection. Whole RNA extracted from tumor and nontumor lung tissue, or from cryopreserved PBMC samples, was used for TCR sequencing without cell sorting. Samples were obtained from 72 patients with early-stage, untreated non-small cell lung cancer from the lung TRACERx cohort. A patient was chosen for TCR sequencing only when enough RNA was available from at least two tumor regions. A lung pathologist reviewed the tumor and adjacent nontumor lung specimens before the specimens were selected. Sequenced material: normal lung tissue next to the tumor, taken at surgery. The clonotype was recovered from a male donor with early-stage non-small cell lung cancer.

CDR3 region: CASSLKFRGGYEQYF. The DNA sequence is as follows: TGTGCCAGCAGCTTGAAATTCAGGGGTGGATACGAGCAGTACTTC. This chain is built from TRBV5-6 and TRBJ2-7; a tentative D call is TRBD1 (6 bases match). From cysteine to phenylalanine, the CDR3 is 15 amino acids long. Only the CDR3 portion is preserved as DNA: 45 bases, with reading frame beginning at the first base. Cut back by 1 base and 4 bases, the V and J ends lie 15 bases apart. CDR1 and CDR2 are drawn from the germline V gene: SGHDT, YYEEEE.